This T cell receptor beta chain was obtained from a study of CD8 T cells in Susac syndrome. Study-wide background: Treatment status at blood draw for the Susac syndrome patients was therapy-naive, corticosteroids, or intravenous immunoglobulin alone. The study, taken as a whole, reports: The CD4+ T cell repertoires that were profiled in Susac syndrome showed no clonal expansion.

This clonotype was seen more than once but under ten times. Its antigen is currently unknown. V was shortened by 3 bases and J by 1 base, with 6 bases between the two germline ends. CDR1 and CDR2 from the germline V gene are MNHEY and SMNVEV (reference sequence). This CDR3 is built from 13 residues. cDNA came from approximately 0.5 to 1 ug RNA primed by random hexamers. Across 54 Vbeta and 13 Jbeta, TCR beta CDR3 was amplified with immunoSEQ multiplex PCR. Using its own MiXCR run on the immunoSEQ multiplex PCR reads, TCRdb lists one record per CDR3 protein. The sample lists just over 150,000 distinct CDR3 sequences, approximately 95% seen once, with approximately 0.17% in the top ten. Sequencing of TCR beta was performed on blood CD8+ and CD4+ T cells.

This TCR derives from a human donor with Susac syndrome. The chain links TRBV27 to TRBJ2-5; D is ambiguous. Sequencing was done on a sample of CD4+ T cells from PBMCs. CDR3 sequence: CASSFGGQETQYF. Written as DNA, the CDR3 is TGTGCCAGCAGTTTTGGCGGCCAAGAGACCCAGTACTTC.